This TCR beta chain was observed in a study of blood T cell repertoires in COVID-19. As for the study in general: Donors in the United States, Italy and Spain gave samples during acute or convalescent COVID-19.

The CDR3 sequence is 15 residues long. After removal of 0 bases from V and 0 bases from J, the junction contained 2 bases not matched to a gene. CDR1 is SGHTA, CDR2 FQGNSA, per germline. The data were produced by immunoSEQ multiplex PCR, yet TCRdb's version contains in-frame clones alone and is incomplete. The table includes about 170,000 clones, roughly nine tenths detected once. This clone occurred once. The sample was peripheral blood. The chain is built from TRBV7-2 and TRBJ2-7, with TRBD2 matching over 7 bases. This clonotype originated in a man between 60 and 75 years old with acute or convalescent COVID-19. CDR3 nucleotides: TGTGCCAGCAGCTTAGCAGCGGGGAGCTCCTACGAGCAGTACTTC. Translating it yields CASSLAAGSSYEQYF. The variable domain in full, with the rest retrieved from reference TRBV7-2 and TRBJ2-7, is GAGVSQSPSNKVTEKGKDVELRCDPISGHTALYWYRQSLGQGLEFLIYFQGNSAPDKSGLPSDRFSAERTGGSVSTLTIQRTQQEDSAVYLCASSLAAGSSYEQYFGPGTRLTVT.